This record looks at one T cell receptor (beta chain) sequence and its context. The antigen is unknown. The source of the sample is a study of blood T cells in healthy people across ages. CDR1 is SGHTA and CDR2 is FQGNSA in the germline V gene. The CDR3 loop spans 15 amino acids. V was pared by 1 base and J by 9 bases, with 10 bases of the junction left unmatched. Whole-study results and caveats: Estimates of total diversity, which came from one million sequenced T cells, were considered to be underestimates.

Donors were systemically healthy Caucasian individuals from Russia aged about 6 to 95 years. A second PCR, run for about 6 to 12 cycles, used a sample-barcoded 5' primer plus a J-beta primer mix. Via MiXCR, TCRdb re-called the 5' RACE reads, giving one row per CDR3 protein. The data show 850,000 to 1,100,000 distinct CDR3 sequences, more than 30% seen once. What was sequenced was blood. This sequence originates from a man aged 18 to 29 in good health. This chain uses TRBV7-2 with TRBJ2-5, with 8 bases that match TRBD2. The CDR3: CASSLGTSRMRAQYF. In DNA form, the CDR3 reads TGTGCCAGCAGCTTAGGGACTAGCCGAATGAGGGCCCAGTACTTC.